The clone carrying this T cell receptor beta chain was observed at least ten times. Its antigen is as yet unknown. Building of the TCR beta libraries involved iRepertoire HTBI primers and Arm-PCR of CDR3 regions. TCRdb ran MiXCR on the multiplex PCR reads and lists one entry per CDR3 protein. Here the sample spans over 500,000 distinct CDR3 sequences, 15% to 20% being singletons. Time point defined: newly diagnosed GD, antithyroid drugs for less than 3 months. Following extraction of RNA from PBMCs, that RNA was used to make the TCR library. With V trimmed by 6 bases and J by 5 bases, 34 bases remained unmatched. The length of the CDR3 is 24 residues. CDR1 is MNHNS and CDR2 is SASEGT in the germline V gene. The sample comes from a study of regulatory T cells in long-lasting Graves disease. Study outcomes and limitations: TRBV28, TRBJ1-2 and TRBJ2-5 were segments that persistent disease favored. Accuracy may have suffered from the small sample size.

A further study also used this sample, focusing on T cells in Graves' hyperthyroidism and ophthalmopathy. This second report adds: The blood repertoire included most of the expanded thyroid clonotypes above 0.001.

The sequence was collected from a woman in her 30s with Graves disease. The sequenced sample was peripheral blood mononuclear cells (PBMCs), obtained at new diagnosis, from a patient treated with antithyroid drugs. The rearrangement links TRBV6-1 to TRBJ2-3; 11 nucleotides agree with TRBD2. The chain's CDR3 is CASRPIPGLAVRVTGTPTRDTQYF. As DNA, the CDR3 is TGTGCCAGCAGACCAATTCCGGGACTAGCGGTTCGGGTTACGGGGACACCGACAAGAGATACGCAGTATTTT.